Reported below is one T cell receptor beta chain. Its antigen remains unidentified. This sample was included in a study of Ad26.COV2.S vaccination and SARS-CoV-2 variants. Across the whole study: Ad26.COV2.S arm of COV1001 included the donor. Overall study results and limits: Vaccinees showed greater spike-specific TCR breadth than placebo recipients. Substantial breadth was reported for post-vaccination spike-specific CD8+ and CD4+ T cells. Whether participants received vaccine or placebo, their non-spike TCR breadth was similar.

Sample treatment: about 20 received Ad26.COV2.S at low or high dose, single or two shots; about 5 received placebo; per-sample allocation not given. Vaccine and placebo recipients were sampled on day 63 after the first injection. Data came from immunoSEQ multiplex PCR; TCRdb stores just in-frame clones and leaves some out. The sample holds around 400,000 clones, 80% to 95% seen once. There are 15 residues in the CDR3. The V segment lost 1 base and the J segment 10 bases; nucleotides outside the gene matches: 4. CDR1 and CDR2 from the germline V gene are MNHEY and SVGEGT. The material sequenced was peripheral blood, taken in a trial of Ad26.COV2.S vaccine versus placebo. The V gene is TRBV6-2 or TRBV6-3, the J gene TRBJ2-1; TRBD2 matches at 13 bases. The source of this sequence is a person aged 18-65 years who received the Ad26.COV2.S COVID-19 vaccine or a placebo. The chain's CDR3 is CASSYWTSGRAEQFF. CDR3 bases: TGTGCCAGCAGTTACTGGACTAGCGGGAGAGCCGAGCAGTTCTTC.